This section outlines one T cell receptor (beta chain) sequence together with its context. Libraries were prepared by immunoSEQ multiplex PCR; TCRdb keeps only in-frame clonotypes and omits some of them. This sample yields about 2.1 million clones, of which roughly 93% are seen a single time; more than 1.5% belongs to the top ten. The record originates from a study of shared clonotypes between healthy human individuals. In the naive CD8 group, cells lacked CD45RO and were positively selected for CCR7, so terminally differentiated effector memory CD45RA+ cells were left out. The study drew its donors from healthy HIV-negative adults without recent acute infections or vaccinations. Sequences were obtained from naive CD8+ T cells from PBMCs. The origin of this receptor is a man aged 18-30 years in good health. Some clones in this sample may be carry-over from other donors' samples.

The CDR3 spells CASSLVSLAGDEQYF. For the CDR3, the DNA is TGTGCCAGCAGCTTAGTTAGTCTAGCGGGAGACGAGCAGTACTTC. J is TRBJ2-7 and V is TRBV7-9, with 10 positions matching TRBD2. The germline V gene encodes CDR1 SEHNR and CDR2 FQNEAQ (reference sequence). The CDR3 spans 15 residues. Trimming removed 1 base from V and 5 bases from J; junction bases left unmatched: 5. The entire variable domain, with the rest obtained from reference TRBV7-9 and TRBJ2-7, is as follows: DTGVSQNPRHKITKRGQNVTFRCDPISEHNRLYWYRQTLGQGPEFLTYFQNEAQLEKSRLLSDRFSAERPKGSFSTLEIQRTEQGDSAMYLCASSLVSLAGDEQYFGPGTRLTVT.